This entry concerns a single TCR beta chain. The antigen remains unidentified. The sample is drawn from a study of PD-1 blockade in classical Hodgkin lymphoma. The sample's time point: cycle 4 day 1 (C4D1), after five to seven weeks of nivolumab. Every patient experienced relapse after autologous stem cell transplantation, and brentuximab vedotin exposure varied. Broader study findings: Complete responders matched newly diagnosed patients in baseline diversity. As was reported, newly diagnosed patients showed lower baseline TCR diversity than healthy donors did. Factors driving the repertoire differences, possibly disease activity or prior therapy, remain undefined.

The V gene's germline CDR1 is KGHSH and CDR2 LQKENI. V was shortened by 3 bases and J by 0 bases, with 21 bases between the two germline ends. The CDR3 has 19 residues. Repertoires were generated with immunoSEQ multiplex PCR, while TCRdb's copy carries only in-frame clones and drops some. The data show 50,000 or so clones, 90% seen once. The clonotype originates from a human donor with classical Hodgkin lymphoma. The sample was peripheral blood mononuclear cells (PBMCs), taken before the fourth cycle of nivolumab. The chain couples TRBV18 to TRBJ2-4; D call uncertain. The CDR3 region has the DNA TGTGCCAGCTCACCGCTCCCGGCTGAGTCCGCGGTAGCCAAAAACATTCAGTACTTC. Translated, it gives CASSPLPAESAVAKNIQYF.